Below are 7 T cell receptor beta chains sequenced from a single sample in a study of control samples from healthy donors and cancer patients. The table came from immunoSEQ multiplex PCR; TCRdb's copy has only in-frame clones and leaves some out. This sample has more than 60,000 clones, with around 89% found just once. Sample: PBMCs. The receptor set was obtained from a man in his 60s with colorectal cancer.

Worth noting for this clone: The sample holds other DNA sequences that translate to the same CDR3. The chain carries TRBV18 and TRBJ1-3; the D is unclear. Between the trimmed V and J ends, which lost 1 base and 1 base, there was a span of 5 bases. Germline CDR1 is KGHSH and CDR2 is LQKENI. The CDR3 has 14 residues. The DNA of the CDR3 is TGTGCCAGCTCACCACAGGGATCTGGAAACACCATATATTTT. This codes for CASSPQGSGNTIYF. Full variable domain (missing parts from reference TRBV18 and TRBJ1-3): NAGVMQNPRHLVRRRGQEARLRCSPMKGHSHVYWYRQLPEEGLKFMVYLQKENIIDESGMPKERFSAEFPKEGPSILRIQQVVRGDSAAYFCASSPQGSGNTIYFGEGSWLTVV.

DNA for the CDR3: TGTGCCAGTAGTACCCAGTATCCTGAAGCTTTCTTT. It encodes CASSTQYPEAFF. The chain carries TRBV19 and TRBJ1-1; no reliable D call. Germline V gene lookup returns CDR1 LNHDA and CDR2 SQIVND (reference sequence). V lost 4 bases and J 6 bases, leaving 9 bases between the germline ends. This CDR3 spans 12 amino acids.

The gene calls are TRBV9 and TRBJ1-1; D is possibly TRBD1 (6 bases). The CDR3 is 17 residues long. Trimming shortened V by 3 bases and J by 1 base, and 19 bases separated the two germline ends. From germline, CDR1 is SGDLS and CDR2 YYNGEE. Here the CDR3 reads CASSAYQGRFRNTEAFF. CDR3 bases: TGTGCCAGCAGCGCCTATCAGGGGAGGTTCAGGAACACTGAAGCTTTCTTT.

This clone was seen more than once but under ten times. The chain couples TRBV28 to TRBJ1-6; no reliable D call. This CDR3 spans 12 amino acids. V lost 7 bases, J lost 7 bases, and 8 bases lay in between. Germline CDR1 and CDR2: MDHEN and SYDVKM. The CDR3 bases are TGTGCCAGCACCACTGTGAATTCACCCCTCCACTTT. It yields the protein CASTTVNSPLHF. The variable domain in full, with the rest retrieved from reference TRBV28 and TRBJ1-6, is DVKVTQSSRYLVKRTGEKVFLECVQDMDHENMFWYRQDPGLGLRLIYFSYDVKMKEKGDIPEGYSVSREKKERFSLILESASTNQTSMYLCASTTVNSPLHFGNGTRLTVT.

V and J are TRBV5-1 and TRBJ1-6; the D gene is possibly TRBD1 (6 bases). Trimming took 0 bases from V and 8 from J, leaving 15 bases between them. This CDR3 has 16 residues. The germline V gene has CDR1 SGHRS and CDR2 YFSETQ. The CDR3 DNA sequence: TGCGCCAGCAGCTTGGAGGGGGGGGCAGTTTATTCACCCCTCCACTTT. Protein product: CASSLEGGAVYSPLHF.

This chain links TRBV27 with TRBJ1-2; D unclear. The CDR3 extends over 13 amino acids. CDR1 MNHEY and CDR2 SMNVEV come from the germline V gene (reference sequence). The ends were cut back, 3 bases at V and 7 bases at J, with 12 bases in the middle. The CDR3 sequence is CASSFDPRGGYTF. In nucleotides, the CDR3 is TGTGCCAGCAGTTTTGATCCCCGCGGTGGCTACACCTTC.

The chain is built from TRBV7-8 and TRBJ1-5; TRBD1 is a possible D gene (5 bases). Trimming pared 2 bases from V and 7 bases from J, leaving 15 bases between. CDR1 is SGHVS and CDR2 is FQNEAQ in the germline V gene. The CDR3 has 15 residues. This chain's CDR3 is CASSLMDIGGQPQHF. CDR3 coding DNA: TGTGCCAGCAGCTTAATGGACATTGGGGGGCAGCCCCAGCATTTT.